A selection of T cell receptor beta chains follows, all from one sample in a study of T-cell memory formation after mild COVID-19. TCRdb itself ran the 5' RACE reads through MiXCR, one entry per CDR3 protein. The data contain some 440,000 distinct CDR3 sequences, about 23% of them singletons. Input material: PBMCs or a T cell subset sorted from them (not recorded which). These receptors all stem from an adult woman who had mild COVID-19 (a few samples of this study predate the infection). Cell type and time point are not known. The CDR3 runs from the conserved cysteine through the conserved F or W. Expanded clones get a size class; other rows say once, few or many, or leave the size out.

TRBJ1-2 | NA | TRBV11-3 | CASSRKWTDGYTF
TRBJ2-1 | few | TRBV12-3/TRBV12-4 | CASSLGPAGGDNEQFF
TRBJ1-2 | NA | TRBV12-3/TRBV12-4 | CASSTAGGRGYTF
TRBJ1-1 | NA | TRBV5-1 | CASSLGPSNTEAFF
TRBJ2-5 | few | TRBV12-3/TRBV12-4 | CASSFLHIQETQYF
TRBJ1-5 | NA | TRBV18 | CASSDYSDQPQHF
TRBJ2-7 | many | TRBV7-9 | CASSFGISYEQYF
TRBJ2-7 | NA | TRBV12-3/TRBV12-4 | CASTTSRAGGYEQYF
TRBJ1-1 | few | TRBV28 | CASSTSAGVAEAFF
TRBJ2-7 | NA | TRBV10-3 | CAISEGFYSYEQYF
TRBJ2-7 | NA | TRBV12-5 | CASGLGAQGVYEQYF
TRBJ2-5 | NA | TRBV19 | CASSIWLAGGTGTQYF
TRBJ2-3 | NA | TRBV12-3/TRBV12-4 | CASSSLRAFTDTQYF
TRBJ1-2 | few | TRBV19 | CASSIGQGGPYGYTF
TRBJ2-3 | few | TRBV28 | CASSSWRGPRPDTQYF
TRBJ2-5 | NA | TRBV5-1 | CASSEGQGKETQYF
TRBJ2-7 | NA | TRBV6-5 | CASTKTWRAEQYF
TRBJ2-7 | NA | TRBV24-1 | CATSDPKTSGSYEQYF
TRBJ2-7 | NA | TRBV4-3 | CASSQDRNYEQYF
TRBJ1-1 | few | TRBV5-6 | CASSSSHTGGLDTEAFF
TRBJ2-3 | NA | TRBV23-1 | CAAAPAGRRADTQYF
TRBJ2-2 | few | TRBV5-5 | CASSLLAGANTGELFF
TRBJ1-5 | NA | TRBV5-5 | CASSLDANQPQHF
TRBJ2-1 | few | TRBV7-3 | CASSQTQGQGREQFF
TRBJ2-3 | many | TRBV18 | CASSPGLADTDTQYF
TRBJ2-3 | few | TRBV6-5 | CASSLASITDTQYF
TRBJ2-1 | few | TRBV29-1 | CSVRPGTDVSGQFF
TRBJ2-3 | NA | TRBV11-2 | CASSEGLREVPDTQYF
TRBJ2-3 | NA | TRBV14 | CASSQLTTYTDTQYF
TRBJ2-7 | NA | TRBV24-1 | CATSDFGTGASEQYF
TRBJ2-2 | NA | TRBV7-8 | CASSFGGPTGELFF
TRBJ2-5 | few | TRBV7-9 | CASSPPGNLAAGTQYF